What follows are 5 T cell receptor beta chains derived from one specimen sequenced in a study of OX40 agonist ivuxolimab in advanced cancers. Sequenced by immunoSEQ multiplex PCR; TCRdb stores in-frame clones only, minus some. Counted here are over 30,000 clones, about 81% occurring once; the ten biggest clones make up about 24%. The starting material was CD4+ or CD8+ T cells sorted from blood, obtained in a trial of the OX40 agonist ivuxolimab. The source of these receptors is an adult with an advanced solid tumor such as melanoma, head and neck, liver or kidney cancer.

The chain uses TRBV10-3 and TRBJ2-7, with a possible D match to TRBD2 (5 bases). Germline V gene data show CDR1 as ENHRY and CDR2 as SYGVKD. The V and J ends lost 2 bases and 4 bases respectively, with 12 bases between them. The CDR3 has 14 residues. The DNA for the CDR3 is TGTGCCATCAGTGAGGAGAACAGAGGGTACGAGCAGTACTTC. This encodes CAISEENRGYEQYF.

This clone was detected only once. The chain recombines TRBV30 with TRBJ1-1, with D possibly matching TRBD1 (5 bases). Trimming pared 0 bases from V and 3 bases from J, leaving 14 bases between. In germline, CDR1 is GTSNPN, CDR2 SVGIG (reference sequence). This CDR3 has 15 amino acids. CDR3 DNA sequence: TGTGCCTGGAGTGTAGACAGCCTCGGGGACACTGAAGCTTTCTTT. Protein product: CAWSVDSLGDTEAFF.

CDR3 residues: CASSEVRSSGANVLTF. DNA of the CDR3: TGTGCCAGCAGTGAAGTTAGGTCCTCTGGGGCCAACGTCCTGACTTTC. The V call is TRBV2, the J call TRBJ2-6; the D is unclear. V lost 1 base, J lost 0 bases, and 7 bases lay in between. The length of the CDR3 is 16 residues. Germline V CDR1 and CDR2: SNHLY, FYNNEI. Variable domain in full (rest from reference TRBV2 and TRBJ2-6): EPEVTQTPSHQVTQMGQEVILRCVPISNHLYFYWYRQILGQKVEFLVSFYNNEISEKSEIFDDQFSVERPDGSNFTLKIRSTKLEDSAMYFCASSEVRSSGANVLTFGAGSRLTVL.

V is TRBV27 and J is TRBJ1-3; D not resolved. This CDR3 comprises 15 residues. The germline CDR1 and CDR2 sequences are MNHEY and SMNVEV (reference sequence). Trimming removed 3 bases from V and 4 bases from J, with 13 bases in between. The CDR3 loop reads CASSLGGRPGNTIYF. DNA for the CDR3: TGTGCCAGCAGTTTGGGTGGAAGACCAGGAAACACCATATATTTT.

The rearrangement links TRBV20-1 to TRBJ1-3; no clear D gene. CDR3 size: 11 residues. Germline-derived CDR1 and CDR2 are DFQATT and SNEGSKA (reference sequence). V shed 1 base and J shed 2 bases, with 0 bases lying between them. The CDR3 DNA reads TGCAGTGCTAGAGCTGGAAACACCATATATTTT. Amino acid sequence: CSARAGNTIYF.